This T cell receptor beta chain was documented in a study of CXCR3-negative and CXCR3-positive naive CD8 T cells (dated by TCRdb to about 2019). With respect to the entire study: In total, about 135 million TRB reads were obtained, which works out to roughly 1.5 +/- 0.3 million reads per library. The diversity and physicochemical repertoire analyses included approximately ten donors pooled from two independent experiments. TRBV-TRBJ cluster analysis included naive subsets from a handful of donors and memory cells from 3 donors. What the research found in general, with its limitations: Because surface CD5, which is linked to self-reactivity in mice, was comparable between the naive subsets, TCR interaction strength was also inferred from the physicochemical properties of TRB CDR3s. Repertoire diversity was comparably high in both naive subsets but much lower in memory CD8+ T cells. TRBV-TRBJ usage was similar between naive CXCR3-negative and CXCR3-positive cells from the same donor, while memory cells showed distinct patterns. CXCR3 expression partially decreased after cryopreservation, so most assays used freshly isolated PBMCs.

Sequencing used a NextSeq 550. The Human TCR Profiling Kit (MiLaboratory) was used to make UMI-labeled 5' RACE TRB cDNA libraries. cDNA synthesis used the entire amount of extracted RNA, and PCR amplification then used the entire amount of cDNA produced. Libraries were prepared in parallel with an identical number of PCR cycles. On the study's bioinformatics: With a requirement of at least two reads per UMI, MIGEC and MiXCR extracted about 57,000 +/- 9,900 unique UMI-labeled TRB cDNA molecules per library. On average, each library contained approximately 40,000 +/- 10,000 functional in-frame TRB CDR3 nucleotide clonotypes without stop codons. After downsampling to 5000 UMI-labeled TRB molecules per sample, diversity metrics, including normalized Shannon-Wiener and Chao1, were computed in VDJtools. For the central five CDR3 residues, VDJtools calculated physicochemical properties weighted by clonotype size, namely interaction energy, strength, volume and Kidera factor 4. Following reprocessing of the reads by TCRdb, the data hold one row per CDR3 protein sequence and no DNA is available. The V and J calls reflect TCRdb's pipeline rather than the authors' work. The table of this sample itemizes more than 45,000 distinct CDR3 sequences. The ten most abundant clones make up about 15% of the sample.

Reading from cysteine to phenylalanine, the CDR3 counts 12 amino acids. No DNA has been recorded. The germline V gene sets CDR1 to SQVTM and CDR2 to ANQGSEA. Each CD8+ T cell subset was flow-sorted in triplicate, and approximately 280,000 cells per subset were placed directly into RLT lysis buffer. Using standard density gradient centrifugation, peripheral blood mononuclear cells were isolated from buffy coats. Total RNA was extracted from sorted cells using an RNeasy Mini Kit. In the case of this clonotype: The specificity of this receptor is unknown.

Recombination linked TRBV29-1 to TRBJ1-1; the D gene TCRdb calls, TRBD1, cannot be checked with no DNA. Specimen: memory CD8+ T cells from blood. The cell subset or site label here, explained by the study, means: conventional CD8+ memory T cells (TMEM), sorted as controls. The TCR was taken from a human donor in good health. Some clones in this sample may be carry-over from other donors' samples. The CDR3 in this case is CSAVRGSTEAFF.